These 20 T cell receptor beta chains originate from one sample sequenced in a study of blood T cell repertoires in COVID-19. Assay used: immunoSEQ multiplex PCR; TCRdb lists only in-frame clones, some missing. This table holds approximately 200,000 clones, approximately 90% found once. The specimen sequenced was peripheral blood. These receptors were obtained from a man aged 55 to 69 who had recovered from COVID-19.

In this sample, this clone turned up a few times. The rearrangement links TRBV7-3 to TRBJ2-7; D may be TRBD1 (6 bases). V lost 5 bases and J lost 4, with 15 bases in between. CDR3 length equals 14 residues. Germline CDR1 is SGHTA and CDR2 is FQGTGA. The CDR3 region is CASSGDTWRYEQYF. CDR3 bases: TGTGCCAGCAGCGGGGACACCTGGAGGTACGAGCAGTACTTC.

The CDR3 loop reads CASTKTSGAYNEQFF. The CDR3 nucleotides are TGCGCCAGCACCAAAACTAGCGGGGCGTACAATGAGCAGTTCTTC. V gene TRBV5-1 combines with J gene TRBJ2-1; 10 bases agree with TRBD2. After removal of 6 bases from V and 4 bases from J, the junction contained 7 bases not matched to a gene. The CDR3 is 15 amino acids. Germline CDR1 SGHRS, CDR2 YFSETQ.

The genes are TRBV28 and TRBJ1-5; D gene unclear. This CDR3 is 11 amino acids long. Germline CDR1 reads MDHEN; CDR2 reads SYDVKM. Trimming removed 5 bases at V and 7 bases at J, with 6 bases between. The CDR3 bases are TGTGCCAGCAGTATCCTCCAGCCCCAGCATTTT. Protein product: CASSILQPQHF.

The V and J genes are TRBV7-9 and TRBJ1-1, with 8 bases lining up with TRBD1. Germline V gene lookup returns CDR1 SEHNR and CDR2 FQNEAQ (reference sequence). This CDR3 is built from 15 residues. Losses at the gene ends were 5 bases for V and 7 bases for J; bases not matched to a gene: 12. The CDR3 DNA reads as TGTGCCAGCAGCCCAGGATTCAGGGGGCAGAGTGAAGCTTTCTTT. Its translation: CASSPGFRGQSEAFF.

In its sample, this clone was seen once. The chain links TRBV5-1 to TRBJ2-7; no clear D. This CDR3 is built from 12 residues. V dropped 4 bases and J dropped 7 bases, with 12 bases sitting between them. Germline V lookup: CDR1 SGHRS, CDR2 YFSETQ. The CDR3 DNA reads TGCGCCAGCAGCCTGAAGACGGGTGAGCAGTACTTC. Its translation is CASSLKTGEQYF. The full variable domain, with the rest looked up from reference TRBV5-1 and TRBJ2-7, is KAGVTQTPRYLIKTRGQQVTLSCSPISGHRSVSWYQQTPGQGLQFLFEYFSETQRNKGNFPGRFSGRQFSNSRSEMNVSTLELGDSALYLCASSLKTGEQYFGPGTRLTVT.

This chain links TRBV18 with TRBJ2-3, with 7 nucleotides matching TRBD2. V gave up 3 bases and J gave up 2 bases; unmatched junction bases: 2. CDR1 KGHSH and CDR2 LQKENI come from the germline V gene. The CDR3 length is 14 residues. The CDR3 loop reads CASSPRDYTDTQYF. As DNA, the CDR3 is TGTGCCAGCTCACCTAGGGACTACACAGATACGCAGTATTTT.

V gene TRBV5-1 combines with J gene TRBJ2-2, with D tentatively TRBD2 (6 bases). V was pared by 5 bases and J by 1 base, with 12 bases between. Germline loops: CDR1 SGHRS, CDR2 YFSETQ. The length of the CDR3 is 15 residues. CDR3 coding DNA: TGCGCCAGCAGTAGGATGGGAGGGAACACCGGGGAGCTGTTTTTT. Its translation: CASSRMGGNTGELFF.

The gene calls are TRBV5-4 and TRBJ2-3; the match to TRBD2 covers 14 bases. Germline lookup yields CDR1 SGHNT and CDR2 YYREEE (reference sequence). This CDR3 is 17 amino acids long. V gave up 3 bases and J gave up 5 bases; unmatched junction bases: 8. CDR3 protein: CASSSGLAGGLQDTQYF. CDR3 bases: TGTGCCAGCAGCTCCGGACTAGCGGGGGGTTTACAAGATACGCAGTATTTT.

This chain links TRBV30 with TRBJ1-4; tentatively, D is TRBD1 (6 bases). CDR1 GTSNPN and CDR2 SVGIG come from the germline V gene (reference sequence). This CDR3 comprises 13 residues. V shed 2 bases and J shed 7 bases, with 11 bases lying between them. In DNA form, the CDR3 reads TGTGCCTGGAGTATACAGGGAACTGAAAAACTGTTTTTT. Translated: CAWSIQGTEKLFF.

This clone was seen a handful of times. The chain couples TRBV11-1 to TRBJ1-1; 7 nucleotides match TRBD1. This CDR3 region has 12 residues. V shed 5 bases and J 7 bases; nucleotides not matched to a gene: 4. Germline assignment: CDR1 SGHAT and CDR2 FQDESV (reference sequence). The CDR3 coding sequence is TGTGCCAGCAGCCCGGGACAGATTGAAGCTTTCTTT. It specifies CASSPGQIEAFF.

This clone has only a few counts. The V and J genes are TRBV12-3 or TRBV12-4 and TRBJ2-5; a weak D match, TRBD2 (5 bases). The CDR3 totals 12 residues. V lost 5 bases to trimming and J lost 5 bases, with 9 bases between them. The CDR3, as DNA: TGTGCCAGCAGTGCGGGTGGGGAGACCCAGTACTTC. It is translated as CASSAGGETQYF.

The genes are TRBV24-1 and TRBJ2-1, with D possibly being TRBD1 (6 bases). Per germline, CDR1 KGHDR and CDR2 SFDVKD. The germline V and J ends were trimmed by 7 bases and 4 bases, with 16 bases remaining between them. The CDR3 covers 15 residues. The CDR3 region is CATSPGQSPYNEQFF. CDR3 DNA sequence: TGTGCCACCAGCCCCGGACAGTCTCCTTACAATGAGCAGTTCTTC.

CDR3 loop: CASSLGTGVSGNTIYF. The CDR3 coding sequence is TGTGCCAGTTCCCTGGGGACAGGGGTTTCAGGAAACACCATATATTTT. This chain links TRBV19 with TRBJ1-3; TRBD1 agrees at 10 bases. The CDR3 covers 16 residues. V was pared by 8 bases and J by 4 bases, with 11 bases of the junction left unmatched. CDR1 and CDR2 (germline): LNHDA, SQIVND (reference sequence).

This chain links TRBV9 with TRBJ1-1; possible D gene TRBD1, 5 bases. The germline V and J ends were trimmed by 0 bases and 4 bases, with 13 bases remaining between them. Germline V gene sequence: CDR1 SGDLS, CDR2 YYNGEE. The CDR3 runs 15 residues. This CDR3 reads CASSVEGAGVTEAFF. The DNA of the CDR3 is TGTGCCAGCAGCGTAGAAGGGGCTGGAGTCACTGAAGCTTTCTTT. Full variable domain (remainder filled in from reference TRBV9 and TRBJ1-1): DSGVTQTPKHLITATGQRVTLRCSPRSGDLSVYWYQQSLDQGLQFLIQYYNGEERAKGNILERFSAQQFPDLHSELNLSSLELGDSALYFCASSVEGAGVTEAFFGQGTRLTVV.

The rearrangement joins TRBV9 to TRBJ2-2; the match to TRBD1 covers 7 bases. The CDR3 length is 13 residues. V was pared by 4 bases and J by 7 bases, with 4 bases of the junction left unmatched. Germline CDR1 SGDLS, CDR2 YYNGEE. The CDR3 protein is CASSPRTGGELFF. The CDR3 coding sequence is TGTGCCAGCAGCCCCCGGACAGGCGGGGAGCTGTTTTTT.

The chain is built from TRBV5-4 and TRBJ2-1; 11 positions match TRBD2. This CDR3 is 15 amino acids long. The ends lost 7 bases at V and 8 bases at J; junction bases unmatched: 11. CDR1 SGHNT and CDR2 YYREEE come from the germline V gene (reference sequence). CDR3 loop: CASSKGLAGGHEQFF. The CDR3 DNA reads TGTGCCAGCTCGAAAGGACTAGCGGGTGGGCATGAGCAGTTCTTC.

The genes are TRBV15 and TRBJ1-2, with D possibly matching TRBD1 (6 bases). The CDR3 extends over 17 amino acids. Germline V gene lookup returns CDR1 LNHNV and CDR2 YYDKDF (reference sequence). The V and J ends lost 1 base and 2 bases respectively, with 17 bases between them. The CDR3: CATSRGNSGQLNYGYTF. The DNA for the CDR3 is TGTGCCACCAGCAGAGGGAATTCCGGACAGCTAAACTATGGCTACACCTTC.

This chain joins TRBV6-5 and TRBJ1-3; tentatively, D is TRBD1 (5 bases). Deletions cut 2 bases from V and 0 bases from J, with 11 bases between. The CDR3 runs 16 residues. Germline values: CDR1 MNHEY, CDR2 SVGAGI. This CDR3 reads CASSYAPGGSGNTIYF. CDR3 DNA sequence: TGTGCCAGCAGTTACGCCCCCGGGGGCTCTGGAAACACCATATATTTT.

This clone came up once. J is TRBJ1-2 and V is TRBV10-3, with D perhaps TRBD1 (5 bases). The V end lost 3 bases, the J end lost 2 bases, and 10 bases lay between the germline ends. The CDR3 has 14 amino acids. Per the germline V gene, CDR1 is ENHRY and CDR2 is SYGVKD. In DNA, the CDR3 is TGTGCCATCAGTGACCCTCCAGGGAACTATGGCTACACCTTC. Its protein is CAISDPPGNYGYTF.

V gene TRBV18 combines with J gene TRBJ2-1; TRBD1 matches at 8 bases. This CDR3 has 16 residues. The ends lost 5 bases at V and 9 bases at J; junction bases unmatched: 15. Germline V gene data show CDR1 as KGHSH and CDR2 as LQKENI. The CDR3 loop is CASSTFPGQDLTEQFF. CDR3 bases: TGTGCCAGCTCAACATTTCCGGGACAGGATCTTACTGAGCAGTTCTTC.